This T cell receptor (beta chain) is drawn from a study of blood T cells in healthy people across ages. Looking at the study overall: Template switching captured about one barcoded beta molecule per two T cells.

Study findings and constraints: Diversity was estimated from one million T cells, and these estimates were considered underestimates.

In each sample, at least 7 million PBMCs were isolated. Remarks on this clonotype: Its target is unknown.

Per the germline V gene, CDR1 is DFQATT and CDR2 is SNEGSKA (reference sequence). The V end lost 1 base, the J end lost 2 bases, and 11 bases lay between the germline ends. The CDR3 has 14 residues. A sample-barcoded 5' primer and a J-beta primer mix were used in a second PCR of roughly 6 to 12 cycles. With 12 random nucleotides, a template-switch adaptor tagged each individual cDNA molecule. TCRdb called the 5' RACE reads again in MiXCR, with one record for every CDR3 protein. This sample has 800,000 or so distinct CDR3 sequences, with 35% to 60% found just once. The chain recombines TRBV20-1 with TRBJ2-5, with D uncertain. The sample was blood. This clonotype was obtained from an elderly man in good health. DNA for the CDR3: TGCAGTGCTAGAGCGAGAACAAGACAAGAGACCCAGTACTTC. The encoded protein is CSARARTRQETQYF.